The 18 T cell receptor beta chains presented below share a single source sample, sequenced in a study of cytomegalovirus exposure and HLA in healthy donors. Profiling relied on immunoSEQ multiplex PCR, and the TCRdb table lists in-frame clones only, not all of them. The table has roughly 250,000 clones, around 88% seen once; the top ten hold about 1.2%. The sample was PBMCs. All receptors derive from a woman aged 30 to 39 in good health and CMV-seropositive.

The V gene is TRBV11-1, the J gene TRBJ1-1; 7 bases map to TRBD1. CDR1 is SGHAT and CDR2 is FQDESV in the germline V gene (reference sequence). Trimming at V came to 3 bases and at J to 2 bases, leaving 6 bases not matched to a gene. The CDR3 length is 15 residues. The CDR3 spells CASSFTGTENTEAFF. In DNA, the CDR3 is TGTGCCAGCAGCTTTACCGGGACAGAAAACACTGAAGCTTTCTTT.

The chain uses TRBV5-6 and TRBJ2-3, with D possibly matching TRBD2 (5 bases). CDR1 and CDR2 from the germline V gene are SGHDT and YYEEEE. V was shortened by 4 bases and J by 5 bases, with 17 bases between the two germline ends. The CDR3 loop spans 15 amino acids. CDR3 protein: CASSLSPGEGDTQYF. The DNA for the CDR3 is TGTGCCAGCAGCCTCTCACCCGGGGAAGGAGATACGCAGTATTTT.

The genes are TRBV29-1 and TRBJ2-7; the match to TRBD1 covers 7 bases. The CDR3 runs to 13 residues. V shed 3 bases and J 2 bases; nucleotides not matched to a gene: 4. From germline, CDR1 is SQVTM and CDR2 ANQGSEA. The DNA of the CDR3 is TGCAGCGTTGAGCTGGGACAGACCTACGAGCAGTACTTC. Amino acids: CSVELGQTYEQYF.

The count of this clone is one. The genes are TRBV6-5 and TRBJ1-1; D uncertain. Looked up from germline, CDR1 is MNHEY and CDR2 is SVGAGI. This CDR3 contains 15 residues. V dropped 0 bases and J dropped 2 bases, with 10 bases sitting between them. CDR3 in amino acids: CASSYSPRSNTEAFF. The CDR3 coding sequence is TGTGCCAGCAGTTACTCACCTAGGAGTAACACTGAAGCTTTCTTT.

The rearrangement joins TRBV5-1 to TRBJ2-1; 8 nucleotides agree with TRBD1. V shed 8 bases, J shed 5 bases, and the junction held 9 bases outside the gene matches. CDR1 is SGHRS and CDR2 is YFSETQ in the germline V gene. This CDR3 has 14 residues. Here the CDR3 reads CASKQGVSDNEQFF. The CDR3 DNA follows: TGCGCCAGTAAACAGGGGGTTTCAGACAATGAGCAGTTCTTC.

The rearrangement joins TRBV5-1 to TRBJ1-1; D gene uncertain. V lost 0 bases to trimming and J lost 3 bases, with 12 bases between them. The V gene's germline CDR1 is SGHRS and CDR2 YFSETQ. This CDR3 comprises 15 residues. For the CDR3, the DNA is TGCGCCAGCAGCTTGGCGGAGGGATGGGACACTGAAGCTTTCTTT. This codes for CASSLAEGWDTEAFF.

The V gene is TRBV7-9, the J gene TRBJ2-7; D is unresolved. The germline V and J ends were trimmed by 0 bases and 4 bases, with 13 bases remaining between them. The CDR3 sequence is 15 residues long. CDR1 and CDR2 from the germline V gene are SEHNR and FQNEAQ (reference sequence). The DNA of the CDR3 is TGTGCCAGCAGCTTAGCCGGCGGCAGAGGATACGAGCAGTACTTC. This translates into CASSLAGGRGYEQYF. Based on the CDR3 plus reference TRBV7-9 and TRBJ2-7, the full variable domain is DTGVSQNPRHKITKRGQNVTFRCDPISEHNRLYWYRQTLGQGPEFLTYFQNEAQLEKSRLLSDRFSAERPKGSFSTLEIQRTEQGDSAMYLCASSLAGGRGYEQYFGPGTRLTVT.

The chain couples TRBV18 to TRBJ2-7; TRBD2 agrees at 10 bases. Germline V gene sequence: CDR1 KGHSH, CDR2 LQKENI. The trim removed 1 base at V and 4 bases at J, leaving 1 base unmatched. This CDR3 comprises 14 residues. DNA for the CDR3: TGTGCCAGCTCACCACAGCGGGAGGGGTACGAGCAGTACTTC. Amino acids: CASSPQREGYEQYF.

The chain combines TRBV30 with TRBJ1-2, with a tentative D call TRBD1 (5 bases). The CDR3 is 12 residues long. CDR1 and CDR2 from the germline V gene are GTSNPN and SVGIG (reference sequence). V was pared by 3 bases and J by 12 bases, with 17 bases between. As DNA, the CDR3 is TGTGCCTGGAGCCCCGACAGAAGCGGGCACACCTTC. It specifies CAWSPDRSGHTF.

CDR3 sequence: CASSRYPGLIGGYTF. The CDR3 DNA is TGTGCCAGCAGCCGCTATCCGGGACTAATTGGGGGCTACACCTTC. This chain uses TRBV27 with TRBJ1-2; tentative D call: TRBD1 (5 bases). The CDR3 is made up of 15 amino acids. V gave up 6 bases and J gave up 8 bases, with 22 bases separating them. Germline V lookup: CDR1 MNHEY, CDR2 SMNVEV (reference sequence).

The rearrangement uses TRBV19 and TRBJ1-1; D is unresolved. Looked up from germline, CDR1 is LNHDA and CDR2 is SQIVND (reference sequence). The CDR3 totals 14 residues. V lost 6 bases and J lost 0, with 11 bases in between. CDR3 sequence (DNA): TGTGCCAGTAGGACCGGGGTCCTGAACACTGAAGCTTTCTTT. It translates to CASRTGVLNTEAFF.

The V gene is TRBV30, the J gene TRBJ1-1; D is unresolved. Per germline, CDR1 GTSNPN and CDR2 SVGIG (reference sequence). This CDR3 is 13 amino acids long. V lost 4 bases and J lost 3, with 12 bases in between. CDR3: CAWTPAVHTEAFF. CDR3 nucleotide sequence: TGTGCCTGGACCCCGGCGGTGCACACTGAAGCTTTCTTT.

The chain combines TRBV6-4 with TRBJ2-2; D may be TRBD2 (5 bases). Germline CDR1 and CDR2: MRHNA and SNTAGT. The CDR3 consists of 14 residues. V lost 2 bases and J 2 bases, leaving 6 bases between the germline ends. The CDR3 reads CASSDEGNTGELFF. Here the CDR3 DNA reads TGTGCCAGCAGTGACGAGGGAAACACCGGGGAGCTGTTTTTT.

CDR3 nucleotide sequence: TGTGCCAGCAGTAACACGGGACAGCCTTATGGCTACACCTTC. Translating it yields CASSNTGQPYGYTF. The chain uses TRBV6-5 and TRBJ1-2, with 7 nucleotides matching TRBD1. CDR1 MNHEY and CDR2 SVGAGI come from the germline V gene. The CDR3 has 14 residues. V shed 5 bases and J 5 bases; nucleotides not matched to a gene: 8.

The chain has TRBV19 and TRBJ2-1; the match to TRBD1 covers 8 bases. The V gene's germline CDR1 is LNHDA and CDR2 SQIVND (reference sequence). The CDR3 loop spans 17 amino acids. The junction had 11 bases not matched to a gene; V was cut back by 5 bases and J by 2 bases. The CDR3 spells CASSSAPTGEPYNEQFF. For the CDR3, the DNA is TGTGCCAGTAGTTCGGCCCCGACAGGGGAGCCCTACAATGAGCAGTTCTTC.

The CDR3 nucleotides are TGTGCCAGCAGCCCCAGGGATAGTTCTGCATATAATGAAAAACTGTTTTTT. Protein sequence: CASSPRDSSAYNEKLFF. The V gene is TRBV7-9, the J gene TRBJ1-4, with D perhaps TRBD1 (5 bases). The CDR3 runs to 17 residues. CDR1 SEHNR and CDR2 FQNEAQ come from the germline V gene (reference sequence). Trimming left V 5 bases short and J 4 bases short, with 20 bases between.

This chain links TRBV4-1 with TRBJ1-3, with D perhaps TRBD1 (5 bases). This CDR3 is built from 16 residues. Trimming took 1 base from V and 0 from J, leaving 10 bases between them. Germline CDR1 MGHRA, CDR2 YSYEKL. The CDR3 region has the DNA TGCGCCAGCAGCCAAGGACAGCCGCTCTCTGGAAACACCATATATTTT. Amino acid sequence: CASSQGQPLSGNTIYF.

This clone was recorded a few times. The chain carries TRBV5-1 and TRBJ1-1; D is unresolved. Germline-derived CDR1 and CDR2 are SGHRS and YFSETQ. The CDR3 contains 14 residues. V lost 0 bases to trimming and J lost 0 bases, with 6 bases between them. The CDR3 DNA reads TGCGCCAGCAGCTTGGCCCCCATGAACACTGAAGCTTTCTTT. Protein: CASSLAPMNTEAFF.